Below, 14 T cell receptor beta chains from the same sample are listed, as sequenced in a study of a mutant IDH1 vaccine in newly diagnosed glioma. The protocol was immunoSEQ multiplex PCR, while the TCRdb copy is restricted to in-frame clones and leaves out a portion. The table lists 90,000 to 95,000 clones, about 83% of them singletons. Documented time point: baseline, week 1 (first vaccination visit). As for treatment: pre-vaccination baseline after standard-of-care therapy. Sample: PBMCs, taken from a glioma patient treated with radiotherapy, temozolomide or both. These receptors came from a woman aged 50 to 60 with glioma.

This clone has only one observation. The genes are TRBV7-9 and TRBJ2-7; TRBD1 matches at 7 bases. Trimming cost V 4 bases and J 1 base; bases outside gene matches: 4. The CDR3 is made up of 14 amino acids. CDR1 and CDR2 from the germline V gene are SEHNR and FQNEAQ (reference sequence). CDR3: CASSSTGASYEQYF. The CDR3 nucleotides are TGTGCCAGCAGCTCTACAGGGGCTTCCTACGAGCAGTACTTC.

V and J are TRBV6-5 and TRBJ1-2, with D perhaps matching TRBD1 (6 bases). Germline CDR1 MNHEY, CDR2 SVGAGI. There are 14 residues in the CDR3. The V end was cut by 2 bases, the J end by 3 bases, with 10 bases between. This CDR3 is CASSYPNRDYGYTF. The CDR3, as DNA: TGTGCCAGCAGTTACCCTAACAGGGACTATGGCTACACCTTC.

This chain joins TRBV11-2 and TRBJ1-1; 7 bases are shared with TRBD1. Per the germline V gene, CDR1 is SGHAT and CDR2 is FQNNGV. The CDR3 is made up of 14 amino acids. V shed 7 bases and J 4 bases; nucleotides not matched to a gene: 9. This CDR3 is CASTPTGVGTEAFF. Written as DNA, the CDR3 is TGTGCCAGCACCCCTACAGGGGTGGGCACTGAAGCTTTCTTT. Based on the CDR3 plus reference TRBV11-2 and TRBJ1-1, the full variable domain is EAGVAQSPRYKIIEKRQSVAFWCNPISGHATLYWYQQILGQGPKLLIQFQNNGVVDDSQLPKDRFSAERLKGVDSTLKIQPAKLEDSAVYLCASTPTGVGTEAFFGQGTRLTVV.

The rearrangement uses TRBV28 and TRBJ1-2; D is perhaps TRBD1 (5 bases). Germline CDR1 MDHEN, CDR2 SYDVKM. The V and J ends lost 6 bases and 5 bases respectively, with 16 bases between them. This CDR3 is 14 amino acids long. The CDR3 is CASSRTGATYGYTF. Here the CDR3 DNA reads TGTGCCAGCAGCCGCACCGGGGCAACTTATGGCTACACCTTC.

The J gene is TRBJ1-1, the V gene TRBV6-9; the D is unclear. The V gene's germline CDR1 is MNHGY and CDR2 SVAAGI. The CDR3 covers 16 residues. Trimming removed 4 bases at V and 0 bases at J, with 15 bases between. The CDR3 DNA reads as TGTGCCAGCAGTTTCCCGAGCAGTCTTATGAACACTGAAGCTTTCTTT. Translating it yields CASSFPSSLMNTEAFF.

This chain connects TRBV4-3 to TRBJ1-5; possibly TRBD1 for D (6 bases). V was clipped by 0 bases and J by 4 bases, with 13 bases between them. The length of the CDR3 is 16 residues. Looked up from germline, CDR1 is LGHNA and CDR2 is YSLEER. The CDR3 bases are TGCGCCAGCAGCCAAGAGGTTTCCAGGGGAAATCAGCCCCAGCATTTT. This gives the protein CASSQEVSRGNQPQHF.

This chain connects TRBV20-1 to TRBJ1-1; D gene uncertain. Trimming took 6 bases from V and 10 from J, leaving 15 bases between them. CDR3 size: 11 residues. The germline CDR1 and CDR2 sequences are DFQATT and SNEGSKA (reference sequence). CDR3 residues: CSARRSAGAFF. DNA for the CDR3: TGCAGTGCCCGAAGATCAGCCGGAGCTTTCTTT.

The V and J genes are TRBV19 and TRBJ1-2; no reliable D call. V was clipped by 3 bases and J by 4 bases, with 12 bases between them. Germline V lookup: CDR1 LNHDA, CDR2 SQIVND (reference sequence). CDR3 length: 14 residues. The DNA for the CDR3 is TGTGCCAGTAGTATTTACGACTCAATCTATGGCTACACCTTC. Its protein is CASSIYDSIYGYTF.

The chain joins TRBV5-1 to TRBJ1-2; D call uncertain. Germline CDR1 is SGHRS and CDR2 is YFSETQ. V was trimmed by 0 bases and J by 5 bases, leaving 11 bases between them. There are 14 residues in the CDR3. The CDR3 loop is CASSLDPGNYGYTF. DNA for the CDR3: TGCGCCAGCAGCTTGGACCCGGGTAATTATGGCTACACCTTC.

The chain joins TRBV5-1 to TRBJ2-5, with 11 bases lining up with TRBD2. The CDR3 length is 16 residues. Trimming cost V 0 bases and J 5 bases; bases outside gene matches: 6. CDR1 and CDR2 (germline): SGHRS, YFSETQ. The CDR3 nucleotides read TGCGCCAGCAGCTTGGGTAGCGGGGGGGCCAGGGAGACCCAGTACTTC. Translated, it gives CASSLGSGGARETQYF.

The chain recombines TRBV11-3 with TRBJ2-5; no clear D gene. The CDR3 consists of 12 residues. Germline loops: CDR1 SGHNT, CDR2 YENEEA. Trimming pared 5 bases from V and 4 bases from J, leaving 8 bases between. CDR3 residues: CASSASSETQYF. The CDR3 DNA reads TGTGCCAGCAGCGCCTCGTCAGAGACCCAGTACTTC.

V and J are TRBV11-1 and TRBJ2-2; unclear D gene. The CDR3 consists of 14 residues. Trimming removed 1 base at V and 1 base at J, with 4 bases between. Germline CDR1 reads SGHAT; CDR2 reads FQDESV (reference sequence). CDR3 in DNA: TGTGCCAGCAGCTTAGTAGGGAACACCGGGGAGCTGTTTTTT. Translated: CASSLVGNTGELFF.

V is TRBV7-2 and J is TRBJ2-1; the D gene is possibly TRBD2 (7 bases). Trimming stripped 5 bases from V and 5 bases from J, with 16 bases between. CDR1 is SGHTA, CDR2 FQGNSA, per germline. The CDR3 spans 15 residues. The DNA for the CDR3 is TGTGCCAGCAGCCCGCGAGGGGGGGGCCACAATGAGCAGTTCTTC. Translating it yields CASSPRGGGHNEQFF.

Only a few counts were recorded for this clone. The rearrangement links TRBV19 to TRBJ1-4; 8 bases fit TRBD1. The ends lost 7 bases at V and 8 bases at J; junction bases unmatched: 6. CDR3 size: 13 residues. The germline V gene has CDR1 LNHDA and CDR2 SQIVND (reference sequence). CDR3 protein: CASKDRGIEKLFF. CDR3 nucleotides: TGTGCCAGTAAAGACAGGGGAATCGAAAAACTGTTTTTT.